This TCR beta chain is from a study of blood T cell repertoires in COVID-19. Study-wide background: Samples representing acute and convalescent COVID-19 were sourced from the United States, Italy and Spain. The cDNA or gDNA used as material had been derived from T cells, B-cell-depleted T cells, or PBMCs.

The germline V gene encodes CDR1 SGHAT and CDR2 FQDESV (reference sequence). Between the trimmed V and J ends, which lost 5 bases and 4 bases, there was a span of 9 bases. This CDR3 is built from 13 residues. In the original workflow: Estimation of nucleated cell counts relied on the amplification of reference gene primers. The table came from immunoSEQ multiplex PCR; TCRdb's copy has only in-frame clones and leaves some out. Clonal size and the V and J genes are those of that table, whereas D and trimming came from the DNA. This table has 150,000 or so clones, nearly 70% appearing once. The TCR sequence derives from a woman in her 70s with acute or convalescent COVID-19. The sequenced sample consisted of peripheral blood. The V gene is TRBV11-1, the J gene TRBJ2-1; D is possibly TRBD2 (6 bases). The CDR3 sequence: CASSPGTYNEQFF. The CDR3 nucleotides read TGTGCCAGCAGCCCCGGGACTTACAATGAGCAGTTCTTC. Full variable domain (outside the CDR3, taken from reference TRBV11-1 and TRBJ2-1): EAEVAQSPRYKITEKSQAVAFWCDPISGHATLYWYRQILGQGPELLVQFQDESVVDDSQLPKDRFSAERLKGVDSTLKIQPAELGDSAMYLCASSPGTYNEQFFGPGTRLTVL.